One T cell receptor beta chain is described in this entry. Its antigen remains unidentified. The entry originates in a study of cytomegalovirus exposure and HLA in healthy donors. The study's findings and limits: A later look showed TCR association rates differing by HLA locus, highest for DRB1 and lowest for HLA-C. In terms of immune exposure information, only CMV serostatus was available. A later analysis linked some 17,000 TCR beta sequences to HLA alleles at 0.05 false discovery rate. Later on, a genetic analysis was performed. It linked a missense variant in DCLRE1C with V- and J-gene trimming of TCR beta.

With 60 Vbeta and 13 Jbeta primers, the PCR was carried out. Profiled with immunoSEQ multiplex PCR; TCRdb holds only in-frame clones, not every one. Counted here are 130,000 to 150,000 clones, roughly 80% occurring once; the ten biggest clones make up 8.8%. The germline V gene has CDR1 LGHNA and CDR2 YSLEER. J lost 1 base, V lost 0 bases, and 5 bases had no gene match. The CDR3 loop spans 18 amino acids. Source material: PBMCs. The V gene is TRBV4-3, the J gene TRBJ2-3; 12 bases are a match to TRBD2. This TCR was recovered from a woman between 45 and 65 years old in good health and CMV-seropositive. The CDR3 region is CASSQDLLAGGRTDTQYF. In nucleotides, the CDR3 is TGCGCCAGCAGCCAAGACTTACTAGCGGGGGGCCGCACAGATACGCAGTATTTT.